The 2 T cell receptor beta chains below come from one sample, sequenced in a study of cytomegalovirus exposure and HLA in healthy donors. The PCR used 60 Vbeta and 13 Jbeta primers. TCRdb keeps only in-frame clones here, not all; method: immunoSEQ multiplex PCR. Counted here are about 150,000 clones, about a tenth occurring once; the ten biggest clones make up 1.5% to 2%. The sequenced material came from PBMCs. The source of these receptors is a male donor in good health and CMV-seronegative.

This clone was seen a handful of times. The V call is TRBV28, the J call TRBJ1-2; no clear D. The CDR3 is 13 residues long. V gave up 0 bases and J gave up 4 bases, with 6 bases separating them. Germline V CDR1 and CDR2: MDHEN, SYDVKM. The DNA for the CDR3 is TGTGCCAGCAGTTTATGGGGCGTCTATGGCTACACCTTC. Residues: CASSLWGVYGYTF.

V gene TRBV7-2 combines with J gene TRBJ1-5; 9 bases agree with TRBD1. The CDR3 is made up of 14 amino acids. Per the germline V gene, CDR1 is SGHTA and CDR2 is FQGNSA. V trimming: 2 bases; J trimming: 16 bases; junction bases outside the gene matches: 12. The chain's CDR3 is CASSLLVVQGALHF. The CDR3 nucleotides are TGTGCCAGCAGCTTATTGGTTGTACAGGGGGCTCTCCATTTT.